The clone carrying this TCR beta chain was seen once. Its antigen is still unknown. These data belong to a study of cytomegalovirus exposure and HLA in healthy donors. Study-level background: Roughly 180 million T cells yielded approximately 110 million unique TCR beta sequences in earlier analysis. Study outcomes and limitations: Altogether, around 160 TCR beta chains were recorded as cytomegalovirus-associated. What was likely a sequencing artifact was a cluster of highly shared sequence variants. Immune exposure information comprised only CMV serostatus.

Germline assignment: CDR1 LNHDA and CDR2 SQIVND (reference sequence). V was shortened by 6 bases and J by 8 bases, with 16 bases between the two germline ends. CDR3 length: 14 residues. PCR employed 60 Vbeta and 13 Jbeta primers. Profiled with immunoSEQ multiplex PCR; TCRdb holds only in-frame clones, not every one. The sample holds 150,000 to 200,000 clones, roughly 85% seen once. The clonotype was recovered from a woman aged 50 to 60 in good health and CMV-seronegative. This chain connects TRBV19 to TRBJ1-4; no firm D call. Material: PBMCs. CDR3 DNA: TGTGCCAGTAGAGCATCGGGGTGGGAAGAAAAACTGTTTTTT. Translation gives CASRASGWEEKLFF.